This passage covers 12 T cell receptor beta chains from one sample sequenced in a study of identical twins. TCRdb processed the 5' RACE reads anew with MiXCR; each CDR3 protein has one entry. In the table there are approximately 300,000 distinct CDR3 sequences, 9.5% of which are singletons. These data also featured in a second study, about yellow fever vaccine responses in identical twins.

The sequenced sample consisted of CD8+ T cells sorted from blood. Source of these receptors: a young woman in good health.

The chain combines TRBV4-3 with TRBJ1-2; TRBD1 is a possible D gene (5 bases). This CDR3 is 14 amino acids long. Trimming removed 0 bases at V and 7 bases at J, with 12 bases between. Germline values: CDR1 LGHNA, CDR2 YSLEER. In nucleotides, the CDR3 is TGCGCCAGCAGCCAAGATCGGGGGGTCGGTGGCTACACCTTC. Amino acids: CASSQDRGVGGYTF.

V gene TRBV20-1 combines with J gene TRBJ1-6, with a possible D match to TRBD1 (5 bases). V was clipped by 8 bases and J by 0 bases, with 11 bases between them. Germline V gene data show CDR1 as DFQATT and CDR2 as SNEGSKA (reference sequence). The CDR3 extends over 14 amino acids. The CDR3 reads CSLGGYSYNSPLHF. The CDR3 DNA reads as TGCAGTTTGGGGGGTTACTCCTATAATTCACCCCTCCACTTT.

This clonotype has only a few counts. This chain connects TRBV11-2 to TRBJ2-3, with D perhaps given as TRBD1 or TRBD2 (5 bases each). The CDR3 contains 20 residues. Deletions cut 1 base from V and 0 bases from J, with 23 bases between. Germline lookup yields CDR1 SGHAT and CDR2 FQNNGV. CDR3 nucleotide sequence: TGTGCCAGCAGCTTAGTATTGGGGACCAGCCCCCTTCCTAGCACAGATACGCAGTATTTT. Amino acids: CASSLVLGTSPLPSTDTQYF.

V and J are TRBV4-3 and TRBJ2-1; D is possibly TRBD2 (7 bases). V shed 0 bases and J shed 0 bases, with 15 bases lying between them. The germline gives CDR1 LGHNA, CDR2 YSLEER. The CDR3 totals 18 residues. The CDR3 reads CASSQDFGGGSSYNEQFF. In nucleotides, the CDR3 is TGCGCCAGCAGCCAAGACTTTGGGGGCGGGAGCTCCTACAATGAGCAGTTCTTC.

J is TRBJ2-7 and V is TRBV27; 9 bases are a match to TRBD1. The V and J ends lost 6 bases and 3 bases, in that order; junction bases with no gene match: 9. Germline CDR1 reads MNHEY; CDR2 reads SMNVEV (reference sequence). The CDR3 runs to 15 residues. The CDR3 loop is CASSPMTGGYYEQYF. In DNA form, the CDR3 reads TGTGCCAGCAGCCCTATGACAGGGGGGTACTACGAGCAGTACTTC.

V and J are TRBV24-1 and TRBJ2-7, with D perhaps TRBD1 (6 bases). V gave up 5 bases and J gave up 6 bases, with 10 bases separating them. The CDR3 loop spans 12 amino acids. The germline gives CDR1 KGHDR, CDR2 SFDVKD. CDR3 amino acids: CATSGRGTEQYF. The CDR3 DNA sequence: TGTGCCACCAGTGGAAGGGGGACCGAGCAGTACTTC.

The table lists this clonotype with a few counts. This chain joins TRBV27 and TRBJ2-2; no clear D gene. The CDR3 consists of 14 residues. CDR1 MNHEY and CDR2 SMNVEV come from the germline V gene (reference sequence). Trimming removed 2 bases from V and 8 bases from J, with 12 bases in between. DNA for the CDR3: TGTGCCAGCAGTTTAATAGAGCCTAAAGGGGAGCTGTTTTTT. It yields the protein CASSLIEPKGELFF.

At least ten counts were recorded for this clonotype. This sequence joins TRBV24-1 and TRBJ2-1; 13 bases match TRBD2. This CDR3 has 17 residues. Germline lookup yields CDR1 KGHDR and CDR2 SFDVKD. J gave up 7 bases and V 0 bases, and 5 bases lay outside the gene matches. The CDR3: CATSDLWGTSGINEQFF. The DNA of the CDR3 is TGTGCCACCAGTGATTTGTGGGGGACTAGCGGGATAAATGAGCAGTTCTTC.

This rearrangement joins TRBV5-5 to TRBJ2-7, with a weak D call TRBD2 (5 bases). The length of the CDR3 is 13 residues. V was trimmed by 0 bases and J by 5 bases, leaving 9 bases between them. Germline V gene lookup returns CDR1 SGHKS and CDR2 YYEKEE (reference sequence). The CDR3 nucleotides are TGTGCCAGCAGCTTGGTAGCGCCGAACGAGCAGTACTTC. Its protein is CASSLVAPNEQYF.

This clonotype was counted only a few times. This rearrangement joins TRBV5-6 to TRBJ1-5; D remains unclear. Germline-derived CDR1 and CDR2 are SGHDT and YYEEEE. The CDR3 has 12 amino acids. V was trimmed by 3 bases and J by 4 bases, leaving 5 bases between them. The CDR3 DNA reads TGTGCCAGCAGCTACAGTAATCAGCCCCAGCATTTT. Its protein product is CASSYSNQPQHF.

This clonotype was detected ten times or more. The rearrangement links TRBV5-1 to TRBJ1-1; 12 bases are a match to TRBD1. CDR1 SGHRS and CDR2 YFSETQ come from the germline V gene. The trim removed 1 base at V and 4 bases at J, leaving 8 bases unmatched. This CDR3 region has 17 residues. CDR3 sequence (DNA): TGCGCCAGCAGCTTGCCGGGACAGGGGGCCGGGGGCACTGAAGCTTTCTTT. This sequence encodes CASSLPGQGAGGTEAFF.

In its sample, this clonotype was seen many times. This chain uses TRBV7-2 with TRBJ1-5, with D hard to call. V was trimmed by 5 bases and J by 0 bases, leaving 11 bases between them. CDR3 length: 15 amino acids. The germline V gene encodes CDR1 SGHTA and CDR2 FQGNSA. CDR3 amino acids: CASSPVGNSNQPQHF. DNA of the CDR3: TGTGCCAGCAGCCCGGTAGGCAATAGCAATCAGCCCCAGCATTTT.